The 5 T cell receptor beta chains below come from one sample, sequenced in a study of blood T cell repertoires in COVID-19. TCRdb's copy holds only in-frame clones and misses some; the assay was immunoSEQ multiplex PCR. This table holds over 200,000 clones, over 80% found once. Sequencing was performed on peripheral blood. The receptors stem from a human donor in a cohort sampled during active COVID-19.

The chain uses TRBV27 and TRBJ2-3; no firm D call. This CDR3 region has 17 residues. Trimming left V 3 bases short and J 0 bases short, with 16 bases between. Germline V gene lookup returns CDR1 MNHEY and CDR2 SMNVEV (reference sequence). This chain's CDR3 is CASSLRSYLMSTDTQYF. Here the CDR3 DNA reads TGTGCCAGCAGTTTGAGATCATACTTGATGAGCACAGATACGCAGTATTTT.

The chain couples TRBV10-1 to TRBJ2-7; the match to TRBD1 covers 9 bases. The CDR3 is 15 amino acids. V was clipped by 1 base and J by 3 bases; unmatched bases: 4. The germline V gene encodes CDR1 WNHNN and CDR2 SYGVQD (reference sequence). CDR3 nucleotides: TGCGCCAGCAGTGAGTATAAGGACAGGGGCTACGAGCAGTACTTC. Translation gives CASSEYKDRGYEQYF.

The chain carries TRBV13 and TRBJ2-7, with D perhaps matching TRBD1 (5 bases). Trimming took 2 bases from V and 3 from J, leaving 11 bases between them. The CDR3 covers 14 residues. In germline, CDR1 is PRHDT, CDR2 FYEKMQ (reference sequence). The CDR3 loop reads CASSLQGARYEQYF. CDR3 DNA: TGTGCCAGCAGCTTACAAGGGGCCCGCTACGAGCAGTACTTC.

The table lists this clone with a few counts. The V gene is TRBV11-2, the J gene TRBJ1-1; possibly TRBD1 for D (5 bases). V shed 2 bases and J shed 5 bases, with 12 bases lying between them. This CDR3 is 14 amino acids long. Per the germline V gene, CDR1 is SGHAT and CDR2 is FQNNGV. The CDR3 bases are TGTGCCAGCAGCTTAAGTCCAGGGAAAACTGAAGCTTTCTTT. Protein product: CASSLSPGKTEAFF.

This sequence joins TRBV11-1 and TRBJ1-1; 8 bases agree with TRBD1. V lost 5 bases to trimming and J lost 8 bases; unmatched junction nucleotides: 7. CDR3 size: 13 residues. Germline CDR1 SGHAT, CDR2 FQDESV (reference sequence). This CDR3 is CASSPVQGAEAFF. The CDR3 DNA follows: TGTGCCAGCAGCCCGGTGCAGGGGGCGGAAGCTTTCTTT.